This T cell receptor (beta chain) was identified during a study of CD8+CD57+ T cells in acquired aplastic anemia. Study-level background: CD4+ and CD8+ cells, once sorted, gave DNA averaging about 3.4 ug. Study-level results: The CD8+ Simpson's diversity of patients and controls was not significantly different.

This clonotype was recorded once. Its cognate antigen is unknown. Genomic DNA templated the TCR beta VDJ and CDR3 profiling. Via MiXCR, TCRdb re-called the reads, giving one row per CDR3 protein. The repertoire holds about 190,000 distinct CDR3 sequences, with approximately 52% as singletons. The CDR3 loop spans 14 amino acids. From germline, CDR1 is LNHDA and CDR2 SQIVND (reference sequence). Trimming took off 5 bases at V and 2 bases at J, with 12 bases between the two ends. Sequenced input: sorted CD4+, CD8+, or CD8+CD57+ T cells (not recorded which) from PBMCs. The chain is built from TRBV19 and TRBJ1-2; the D gene is possibly TRBD1 (5 bases). The sequence derives from a human donor in good health, serving as a control. The CDR3 DNA reads as TGTGCCAGTAGTGAGCGACAGACCAACTATGGCTACACCTTC. It specifies CASSERQTNYGYTF. The variable domain in full, completed from reference TRBV19 and TRBJ1-2, reads DGGITQSPKYLFRKEGQNVTLSCEQNLNHDAMYWYRQDPGQGLRLIYYSQIVNDFQKGDIAEGYSVSREKKESFPLTVTSAQKNPTAFYLCASSERQTNYGYTFGSGTRLTVV.